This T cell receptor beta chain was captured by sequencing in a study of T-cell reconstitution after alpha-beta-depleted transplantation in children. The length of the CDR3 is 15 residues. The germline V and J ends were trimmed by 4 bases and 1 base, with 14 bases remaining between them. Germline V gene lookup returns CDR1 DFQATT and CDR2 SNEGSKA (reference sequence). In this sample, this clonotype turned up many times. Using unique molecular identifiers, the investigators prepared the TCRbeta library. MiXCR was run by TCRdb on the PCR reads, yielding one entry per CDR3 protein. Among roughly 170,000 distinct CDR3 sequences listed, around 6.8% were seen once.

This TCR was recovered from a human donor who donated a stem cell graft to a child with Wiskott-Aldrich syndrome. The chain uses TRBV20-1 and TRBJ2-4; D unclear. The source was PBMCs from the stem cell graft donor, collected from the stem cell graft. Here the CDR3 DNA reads TGCAGTGCTACCGGGTCCGATGGGGCCAAAAACATTCAGTACTTC. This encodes CSATGSDGAKNIQYF.